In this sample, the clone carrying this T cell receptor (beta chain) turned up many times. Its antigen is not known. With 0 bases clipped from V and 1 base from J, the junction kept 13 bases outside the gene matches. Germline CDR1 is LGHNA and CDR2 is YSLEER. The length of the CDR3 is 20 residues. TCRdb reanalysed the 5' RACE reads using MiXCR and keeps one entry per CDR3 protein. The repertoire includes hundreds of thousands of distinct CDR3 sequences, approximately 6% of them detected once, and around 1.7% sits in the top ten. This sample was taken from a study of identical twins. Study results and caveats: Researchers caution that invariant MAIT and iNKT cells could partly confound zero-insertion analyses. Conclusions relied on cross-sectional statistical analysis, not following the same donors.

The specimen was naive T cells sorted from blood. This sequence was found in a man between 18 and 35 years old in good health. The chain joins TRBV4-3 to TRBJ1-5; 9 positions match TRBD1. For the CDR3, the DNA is TGCGCCAGCAGCCAAGATCTTATAGGGACAGGGAGATTGAGCAATCAGCCCCAGCATTTT. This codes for CASSQDLIGTGRLSNQPQHF.